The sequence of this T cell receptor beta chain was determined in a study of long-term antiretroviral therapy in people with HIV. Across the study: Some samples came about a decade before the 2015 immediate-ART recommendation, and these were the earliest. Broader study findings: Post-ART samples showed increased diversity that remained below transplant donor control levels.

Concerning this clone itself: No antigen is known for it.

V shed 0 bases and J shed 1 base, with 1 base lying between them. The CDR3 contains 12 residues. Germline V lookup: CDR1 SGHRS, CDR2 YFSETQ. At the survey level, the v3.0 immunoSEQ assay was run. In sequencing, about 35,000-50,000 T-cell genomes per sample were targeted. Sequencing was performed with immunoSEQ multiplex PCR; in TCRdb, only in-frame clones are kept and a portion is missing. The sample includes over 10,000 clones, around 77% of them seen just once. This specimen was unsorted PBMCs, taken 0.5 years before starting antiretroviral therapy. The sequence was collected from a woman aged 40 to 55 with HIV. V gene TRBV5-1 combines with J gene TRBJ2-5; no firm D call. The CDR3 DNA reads TGCGCCAGCAGCTTGGCCCAAGAGACCCAGTACTTC. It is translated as CASSLAQETQYF.